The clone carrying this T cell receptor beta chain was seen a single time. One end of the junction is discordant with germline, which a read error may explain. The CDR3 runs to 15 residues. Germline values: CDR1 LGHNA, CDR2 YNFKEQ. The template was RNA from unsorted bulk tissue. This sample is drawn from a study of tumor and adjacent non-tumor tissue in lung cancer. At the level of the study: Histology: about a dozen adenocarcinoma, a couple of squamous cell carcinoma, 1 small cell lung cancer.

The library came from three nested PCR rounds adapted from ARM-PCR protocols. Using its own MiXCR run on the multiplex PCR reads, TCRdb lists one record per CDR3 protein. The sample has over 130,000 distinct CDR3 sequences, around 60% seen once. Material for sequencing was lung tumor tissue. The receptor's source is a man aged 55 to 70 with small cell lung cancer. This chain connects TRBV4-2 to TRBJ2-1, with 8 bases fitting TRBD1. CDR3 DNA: TGTGCCAACAGCCAAGCACAGGGGGAGCACAATGAGCAGTTCTTC. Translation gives CANSQAQGEHNEQFF.